This T cell receptor (beta chain) was identified in a study of identical twins. In TCRdb, the 5' RACE reads were re-called with MiXCR into one record per CDR3 protein. The sample has roughly 720,000 distinct CDR3 sequences, roughly 18% seen once. The germline CDR1 and CDR2 sequences are SGHTS and YDEGEE. The CDR3 runs to 16 residues. The V and J ends lost 4 bases and 1 base, in that order; junction bases with no gene match: 6. The sample also formed part of further work on T cells expressing NK-cell markers. That work adds: Sequenced donors, eight in total, included seven who were HCMV-seropositive and one who was seronegative. In a group of roughly 6 donors, dominant NKG2C+ clonotypes represented roughly 1.0-7.0% of CD8+ T cells. Questions lingered over whether expanded NKG2C+ T cell clones were HCMV-specific.

V usage is TRBV5-8 and J usage is TRBJ2-5, with 11 positions matching TRBD2. The TCR comes from a woman younger than 30 in good health. Sequencing was done on a sample of PBMCs. CDR3 DNA sequence: TGTGCCAGCAGCCCGGGACTAGCGGTGATCCAAGAGACCCAGTACTTC. Translated, it gives CASSPGLAVIQETQYF.